This TCR beta chain was identified during a study of control samples from healthy donors and cancer patients. This CDR3 is 14 amino acids long. Germline lookup yields CDR1 LNHDA and CDR2 SQIVND (reference sequence). V was pared by 4 bases and J by 5 bases, with 12 bases between. Measured with immunoSEQ multiplex PCR; TCRdb has only the in-frame clones, and not every one. The sample lists 50,000 or so clones, 93% seen once, with roughly a quarter in the top ten. Sequenced input: PBMCs. The J gene is TRBJ2-1, the V gene TRBV19; perhaps TRBD2 as D (7 bases). The source of this sequence is a woman aged 50 to 65 with head and neck cancer. The DNA of the CDR3 is TGTGCCAGTAGTAGGGGGGGGCGGAACAATGAGCAGTTCTTC. This gives the protein CASSRGGRNNEQFF. Full variable domain (outside the CDR3, taken from reference TRBV19 and TRBJ2-1): DGGITQSPKYLFRKEGQNVTLSCEQNLNHDAMYWYRQDPGQGLRLIYYSQIVNDFQKGDIAEGYSVSREKKESFPLTVTSAQKNPTAFYLCASSRGGRNNEQFFGPGTRLTVL.